The source of this T cell receptor beta chain is a study of blood T cell repertoires in COVID-19. About the research overall: The samples span acute and convalescent COVID-19 from the United States, Italy and Spain. PBMCs, B-cell-depleted T cells, or T cells were the source of the cDNA or gDNA that made up the material.

Original processing notes: Reference gene primers were amplified, and this amplification served to estimate nucleated cell counts. Sequenced by immunoSEQ multiplex PCR; TCRdb stores in-frame clones only, minus some. V, J and clone size were drawn from that table, and D and trimming were deduced from the DNA. The sample records some 120,000 clones, about four fifths being singletons. The CDR3 consists of 14 residues. Germline lookup yields CDR1 SGHDT and CDR2 YYEEEE. V was pared by 2 bases and J by 1 base, with 10 bases between. The chain recombines TRBV5-6 with TRBJ2-7, with unresolved D. The specimen was peripheral blood. The receptor comes from a human donor in a cohort sampled during active COVID-19. This chain's CDR3 is CASSFQLVSYEQYF. The DNA of the CDR3 is TGTGCCAGCAGCTTTCAACTCGTTTCCTACGAGCAGTACTTC.